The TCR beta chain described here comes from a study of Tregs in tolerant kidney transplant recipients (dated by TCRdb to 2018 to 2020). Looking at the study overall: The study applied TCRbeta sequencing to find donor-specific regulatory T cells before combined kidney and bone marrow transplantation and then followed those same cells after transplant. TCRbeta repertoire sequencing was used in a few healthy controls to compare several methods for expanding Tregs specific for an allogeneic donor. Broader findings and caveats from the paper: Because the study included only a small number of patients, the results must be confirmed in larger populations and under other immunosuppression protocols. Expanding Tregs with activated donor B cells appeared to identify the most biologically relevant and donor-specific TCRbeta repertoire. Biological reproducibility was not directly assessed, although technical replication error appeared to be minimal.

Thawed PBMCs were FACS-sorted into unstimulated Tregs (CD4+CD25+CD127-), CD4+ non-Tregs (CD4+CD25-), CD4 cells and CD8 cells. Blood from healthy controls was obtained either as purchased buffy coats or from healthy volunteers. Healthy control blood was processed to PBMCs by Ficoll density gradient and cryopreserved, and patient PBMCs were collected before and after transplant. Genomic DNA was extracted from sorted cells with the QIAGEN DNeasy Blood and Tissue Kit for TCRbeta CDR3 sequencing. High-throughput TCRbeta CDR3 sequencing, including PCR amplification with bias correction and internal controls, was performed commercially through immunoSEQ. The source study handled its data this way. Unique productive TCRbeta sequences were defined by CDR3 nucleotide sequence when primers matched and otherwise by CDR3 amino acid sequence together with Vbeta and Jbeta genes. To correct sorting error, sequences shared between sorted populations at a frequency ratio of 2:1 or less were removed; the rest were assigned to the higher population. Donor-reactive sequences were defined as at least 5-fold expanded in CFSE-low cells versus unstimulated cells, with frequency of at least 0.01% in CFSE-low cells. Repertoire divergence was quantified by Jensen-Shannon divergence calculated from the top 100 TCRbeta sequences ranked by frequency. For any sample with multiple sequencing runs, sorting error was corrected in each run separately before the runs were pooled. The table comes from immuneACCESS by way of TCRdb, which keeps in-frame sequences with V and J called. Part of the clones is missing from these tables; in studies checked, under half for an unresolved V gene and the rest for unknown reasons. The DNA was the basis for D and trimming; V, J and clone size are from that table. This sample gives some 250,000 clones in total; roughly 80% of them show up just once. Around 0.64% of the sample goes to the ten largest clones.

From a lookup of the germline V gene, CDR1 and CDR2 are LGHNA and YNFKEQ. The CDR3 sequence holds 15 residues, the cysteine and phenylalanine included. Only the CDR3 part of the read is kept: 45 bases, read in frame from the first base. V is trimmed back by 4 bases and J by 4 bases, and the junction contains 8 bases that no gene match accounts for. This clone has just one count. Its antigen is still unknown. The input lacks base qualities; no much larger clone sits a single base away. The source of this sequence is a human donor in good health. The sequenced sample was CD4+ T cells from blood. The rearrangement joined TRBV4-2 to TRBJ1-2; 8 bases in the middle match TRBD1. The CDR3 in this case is CASSPGQVLPYGYTF. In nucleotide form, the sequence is TGTGCCAGCAGCCCGGGACAGGTTCTACCCTATGGCTACACCTTC.